This record looks at one T cell receptor beta chain sequence and its context. Its specificity is not known. Quantitative molecular-barcoded 5'-RACE generated the TCR beta libraries. TCRdb redid the calling of the 5' RACE reads with MiXCR, one entry per CDR3 protein. Of 400,000 or so distinct CDR3 sequences in the sample, 20% to 30% are singletons; the top ten hold under 0.9%. The CDR3 extends over 15 amino acids. V dropped 1 base and J dropped 6; count of bases not matched to a gene: 4. The data are from a study of CD8 T cells in ankylosing spondylitis. Study results and limitations: Reportedly, matched ankylosing spondylitis synovial fluid was significantly enriched for disease-linked clones. Past research had described some motif variants in reactive arthritis synovial fluid and blood. A TCR beta motif of under 10 highly homologous variants seemed to mark ankylosing spondylitis blood. Disease-linked clones, CD8+, were relatively rare in peripheral blood.

The sequenced sample consisted of blood, either unsorted or a sorted T cell fraction (not recorded which). The TCR originated in a male donor with ankylosing spondylitis. The chain couples TRBV12-3 or TRBV12-4 to TRBJ2-7, with 12 bases lining up with TRBD2. CDR3 protein: CASSLGLAGVSEQYF. CDR3 sequence (DNA): TGTGCCAGCAGTTTAGGACTAGCGGGAGTTTCCGAGCAGTACTTC.